These 29 T cell receptor beta chains were sequenced from one sample in a study of CDR3 diversity in severe acne. TCRdb re-called the PCR reads with MiXCR, one entry per CDR3 protein. The data contain some 90,000 distinct CDR3 sequences, over 45% of them seen just once; the ten biggest clones take up roughly 9.1%. Sequencing was done on a sample of blood. The receptor set was obtained from a male donor in good health, serving as a control.

This clonotype was detected ten times or more. The gene calls are TRBV5-1 and TRBJ1-5; 10 bases match TRBD1. J gave up 5 bases and V 4 bases, and 3 bases lay outside the gene matches. The CDR3 consists of 14 residues. The germline gives CDR1 SGHRS, CDR2 YFSETQ. The CDR3 nucleotides are TGCGCCAGCAGCCAAGGGACAGGGGATCAGCCCCAGCATTTT. Translation gives CASSQGTGDQPQHF. Full variable domain (outside the CDR3, taken from reference TRBV5-1 and TRBJ1-5): KAGVTQTPRYLIKTRGQQVTLSCSPISGHRSVSWYQQTPGQGLQFLFEYFSETQRNKGNFPGRFSGRQFSNSRSEMNVSTLELGDSALYLCASSQGTGDQPQHFGDGTRLSIL.

The chain couples TRBV6-5 to TRBJ2-1; D is possibly TRBD2 (5 bases). Germline CDR1 is MNHEY and CDR2 is SVGAGI. The CDR3 covers 12 residues. Trimming took off 7 bases at V and 5 bases at J, with 9 bases between the two ends. This chain's CDR3 is CASTPGNNEQFF. CDR3 nucleotide sequence: TGTGCCAGCACCCCCGGGAACAATGAGCAGTTCTTC.

This clonotype showed up just once. The chain combines TRBV9 with TRBJ1-4; TRBD1 aligns across 9 bases. J lost 2 bases, V lost 2 bases, and 10 bases had no gene match. The CDR3 runs 18 residues. CDR1 and CDR2 from the germline V gene are SGDLS and YYNGEE. CDR3 in DNA: TGTGCCAGCAGCGTGGGGGGACAGGGCGGTTCTACTAATGAAAAACTGTTTTTT. Its protein product is CASSVGGQGGSTNEKLFF.

The genes are TRBV2 and TRBJ2-3, with 9 bases identical to TRBD2. Germline V gene data show CDR1 as SNHLY and CDR2 as FYNNEI. J gave up 5 bases and V 1 base, and 7 bases lay outside the gene matches. The CDR3 is 16 residues long. CDR3 nucleotides: TGTGCCAGCAGTGAAGAAATAGCGGGAGTGGTAGATACGCAGTATTTT. Encoded protein: CASSEEIAGVVDTQYF.

This clonotype has a count of ten or more. V usage is TRBV7-9 and J usage is TRBJ1-5, with D possibly TRBD1 on 5 matching bases. The ends were cut back, 1 base at V and 2 bases at J, with 9 bases in the middle. The CDR3 runs 15 residues. The V gene's germline CDR1 is SEHNR and CDR2 FQNEAQ (reference sequence). Written as DNA, the CDR3 is TGTGCCAGCAGCTTAGATGGCAGGGGCAATCAGCCCCAGCATTTT. This translates into CASSLDGRGNQPQHF.

The J gene is TRBJ2-7, the V gene TRBV4-1, with 8 bases fitting TRBD2. The CDR3 sequence is 12 residues long. V shed 4 bases and J 12 bases; nucleotides not matched to a gene: 8. The germline V gene has CDR1 MGHRA and CDR2 YSYEKL. In nucleotides, the CDR3 is TGCGCCAGCAGCCCCCGGGGGGGCAGGGGGTACTTC. Translated, it gives CASSPRGGRGYF.

The rearrangement uses TRBV7-6 and TRBJ1-4; D unclear. The CDR3 is 13 residues long. The germline V gene has CDR1 SGHVS and CDR2 FNYEAQ. V lost 2 bases to trimming and J lost 5 bases, with 6 bases between them. The CDR3: CASSLITNEKLFF. The CDR3, as DNA: TGTGCCAGCAGCTTAATAACAAATGAAAAACTGTTTTTT. The variable domain in full, with the rest retrieved from reference TRBV7-6 and TRBJ1-4, is GAGVSQSPRYKVTKRGQDVALRCDPISGHVSLYWYRQALGQGPEFLTYFNYEAQQDKSGLPNDRFSAERPEGSISTLTIQRTEQRDSAMYRCASSLITNEKLFFGSGTQLSVL.

Relative to its sample, this clonotype is medium-sized. The chain has TRBV20-1 and TRBJ2-7, with TRBD1 matching 10 bases. This CDR3 spans 13 amino acids. From germline, CDR1 is DFQATT and CDR2 SNEGSKA (reference sequence). V dropped 1 base and J dropped 7; count of bases not matched to a gene: 4. The chain's CDR3 is CSARGQGAREQYF. CDR3 sequence (DNA): TGCAGTGCTAGAGGACAGGGGGCGAGGGAGCAGTACTTC.

A remark on this clonotype: The junction and the germline gene differ at one end; a read error may be behind it. This sequence joins TRBV25-1 and TRBJ2-7; the match to TRBD1 covers 9 bases. Germline CDR1 is MGHDK and CDR2 is SYGVNS. The CDR3 contains 17 residues. The CDR3 DNA is TGCGCCAGCAGCCAAGGGAGGGGCGGGACAGGGTCCTACGAGCAGTACTTC. Protein product: CASSQGRGGTGSYEQYF.

The CDR3 DNA sequence: TGTGCCAGCAGTGAAGTATCGGCCGTGAACACTGAAGCTTTCTTT. Translating gives CASSEVSAVNTEAFF. The chain links TRBV2 to TRBJ1-1; D gene unclear. CDR1 is SNHLY, CDR2 FYNNEI, per germline. Trimming removed 1 base from V and 0 bases from J, with 9 bases in between. The CDR3 spans 15 residues.

This clonotype was seen at least ten times. The chain recombines TRBV2 with TRBJ1-1; 9 bases match TRBD1. V shed 8 bases and J 6 bases; nucleotides not matched to a gene: 16. CDR1 is SNHLY, CDR2 FYNNEI, per germline. The CDR3 contains 16 residues. In DNA, the CDR3 is TGTGCCAGCCTCTCCGGGACAGGGCTAATTAGGCCTGAAGCTTTCTTT. Protein: CASLSGTGLIRPEAFF.

V and J are TRBV28 and TRBJ1-6; 8 bases fit TRBD1. Germline trimming cut 7 bases from V and 8 bases from J; bases unmatched to any gene: 7. The CDR3 spans 14 residues. The germline V gene encodes CDR1 MDHEN and CDR2 SYDVKM. CDR3 bases: TGTGCCAGCACCGTGACAGGGGTAGATTCACCCCTCCACTTT. Translated, it gives CASTVTGVDSPLHF.

As to this clonotype: Possible read error: a much larger clone is one base away. The chain employs TRBV5-1 and TRBJ2-3; 8 positions match TRBD2. Germline V gene sequence: CDR1 SGHRS, CDR2 YFSETQ. Losses at the gene ends were 5 bases for V and 4 bases for J; bases not matched to a gene: 6. This CDR3 region has 14 residues. The CDR3 sequence is CASRTGGGADTQYF. The CDR3 DNA sequence: TGCGCCAGCAGGACGGGGGGGGGGGCAGATACGCAGTATTTT. The full variable domain, with the rest looked up from reference TRBV5-1 and TRBJ2-3, is KAGVTQTPRYLIKTRGQQVTLSCSPISGHRSVSWYQQTPGQGLQFLFEYFSETQRNKGNFPGRFSGRQFSNSRSEMNVSTLELGDSALYLCASRTGGGADTQYFGPGTRLTVL.

The chain uses TRBV12-3 or TRBV12-4 and TRBJ1-2; 12 bases align to TRBD1. CDR3 length: 15 residues. Losses at the gene ends were 3 bases for V and 3 bases for J; bases not matched to a gene: 2. Written as DNA, the CDR3 is TGTGCCAGCAGTTTGGGACAGGGGGCGGACTATGGCTACACCTTC. Encoded protein: CASSLGQGADYGYTF.

The chain combines TRBV5-1 with TRBJ1-6; tentative D call: TRBD1 (6 bases). CDR1 and CDR2 (germline): SGHRS, YFSETQ. Between the trimmed V and J ends, which lost 0 bases and 9 bases, there was a span of 16 bases. The CDR3 is made up of 16 amino acids. The CDR3 region has the DNA TGCGCCAGCAGCTTGGCAGGGGCAGGGAGGGGTTCACCCCTCCACTTT. This gives the protein CASSLAGAGRGSPLHF. Looking up the rest from reference TRBV5-1 and TRBJ1-6 gives the full variable domain: KAGVTQTPRYLIKTRGQQVTLSCSPISGHRSVSWYQQTPGQGLQFLFEYFSETQRNKGNFPGRFSGRQFSNSRSEMNVSTLELGDSALYLCASSLAGAGRGSPLHFGNGTRLTVT.

The gene calls are TRBV6-5 and TRBJ1-1; D is possibly TRBD1 (5 bases). The CDR3 runs 15 residues. CDR1 is MNHEY and CDR2 is SVGAGI in the germline V gene. The germline V and J ends were trimmed by 4 bases and 1 base, with 13 bases remaining between them. The chain's CDR3 is CASSSPRGTNTEAFF. The CDR3 nucleotides are TGTGCCAGCAGTTCCCCCCGCGGGACGAACACTGAAGCTTTCTTT.

This clonotype was detected once. Written as DNA, the CDR3 is TGCGCCAGCAGTTTTGGGACTGGGGCCAACGTCCTGACTTTC. As protein: CASSFGTGANVLTF. V is TRBV5-1 and J is TRBJ2-6, with no clear D. The germline CDR1 and CDR2 sequences are SGHRS and YFSETQ. CDR3 length: 14 amino acids. Trimming shortened V by 5 bases and J by 2 bases, and 8 bases separated the two germline ends.

The V and J genes are TRBV7-9 and TRBJ2-2, with no clear D. This CDR3 spans 13 amino acids. The V end lost 2 bases, the J end lost 5 bases, and 6 bases lay between the germline ends. Germline V gene data show CDR1 as SEHNR and CDR2 as FQNEAQ (reference sequence). This CDR3 reads CASSLIITGELFF. CDR3 in DNA: TGTGCCAGCAGCTTAATTATTACCGGGGAGCTGTTTTTT.

The gene calls are TRBV2 and TRBJ1-2; D call uncertain. The CDR3 is 12 residues long. Germline V gene sequence: CDR1 SNHLY, CDR2 FYNNEI. Trimming removed 5 bases at V and 6 bases at J, with 10 bases between. The CDR3 loop reads CASSYGPNGYTF. CDR3 coding DNA: TGTGCCAGCAGTTACGGGCCCAATGGCTACACCTTC.

The rearrangement links TRBV5-1 to TRBJ1-1; D possibly corresponds to TRBD1 (5 bases). The CDR3 sequence is 14 residues long. V lost 5 bases and J lost 2, with 13 bases in between. Germline-derived CDR1 and CDR2 are SGHRS and YFSETQ. Written as DNA, the CDR3 is TGCGCCAGCAGACCCGGACACCTTAACACTGAAGCTTTCTTT. It is translated as CASRPGHLNTEAFF.

The rearrangement uses TRBV25-1 and TRBJ2-1; 11 bases match TRBD2. The CDR3 is 19 residues long. With V trimmed by 1 base and J by 1 base, 9 bases remained unmatched. Looked up from germline, CDR1 is MGHDK and CDR2 is SYGVNS. Here the CDR3 DNA reads TGTGCCAGCAGTGAATTGGTAGCGGGGGGGCAGGGGTCCTACAATGAGCAGTTCTTC. The encoded protein is CASSELVAGGQGSYNEQFF.

This clonotype was observed a few times. This chain connects TRBV7-8 to TRBJ2-7; 7 positions match TRBD1. In germline, CDR1 is SGHVS, CDR2 FQNEAQ. The CDR3 is 14 amino acids. Unmatched junction bases numbered 5, after V lost 0 bases and J lost 6 bases. This CDR3 is CASSLAGTVLEQYF. The CDR3 DNA is TGTGCCAGCAGCTTAGCGGGGACAGTTCTCGAGCAGTACTTC.

The sample holds many counts of this clonotype. The V gene is TRBV25-1, the J gene TRBJ2-5, with TRBD1 as a possible D gene (6 bases). CDR3 length: 14 amino acids. V shed 1 base and J shed 5 bases, with 11 bases lying between them. Germline V gene sequence: CDR1 MGHDK, CDR2 SYGVNS. The DNA for the CDR3 is TGTGCCAGCAGTGAATGGTACAGGGACGAGACCCAGTACTTC. Protein sequence: CASSEWYRDETQYF.

V is TRBV24-1 and J is TRBJ2-3; D remains ambiguous. This CDR3 region has 17 residues. V was pared by 0 bases and J by 0 bases, with 12 bases between. The germline CDR1 and CDR2 sequences are KGHDR and SFDVKD. For the CDR3, the DNA is TGTGCCACCAGTGATTTGACGTGCCGGGCTAGCACAGATACGCAGTATTTT. Translation: CATSDLTCRASTDTQYF.

V is TRBV28 and J is TRBJ1-2; D gene unclear. The CDR3 contains 11 residues. Germline V gene data show CDR1 as MDHEN and CDR2 as SYDVKM. V was pared by 9 bases and J by 0 bases, with 5 bases between. The CDR3 bases are TGTGCCAGTACAGCTAACTATGGCTACACCTTC. This encodes CASTANYGYTF.

This clonotype showed up just once. This chain uses TRBV15 with TRBJ2-5, with D tentatively TRBD2 (6 bases). The germline gives CDR1 LNHNV, CDR2 YYDKDF (reference sequence). CDR3 length: 14 residues. V lost 9 bases, J lost 2 bases, and 16 bases lay in between. As DNA, the CDR3 is TGTGCCACAGGGGAGGTAACCCCACAAGAGACCCAGTACTTC. Translating gives CATGEVTPQETQYF.

This clonotype was observed a single time. The chain links TRBV6-5 to TRBJ1-5, with a weak D call TRBD1 (5 bases). The CDR3 totals 13 residues. Germline CDR1 and CDR2: MNHEY and SVGAGI. Trimming shortened V by 8 bases and J by 2 bases, and 10 bases separated the two germline ends. The CDR3 DNA reads TGTGCCAGCGGGGGGAGGGGCAATCAGCCCCAGCATTTT. Translating gives CASGGRGNQPQHF.

This chain joins TRBV20-1 and TRBJ2-5, with D hard to call. Between the trimmed V and J ends, which lost 3 bases and 0 bases, there was a span of 11 bases. From germline, CDR1 is DFQATT and CDR2 SNEGSKA (reference sequence). CDR3 size: 14 residues. This CDR3 reads CSASALGYQETQYF. CDR3 in DNA: TGCAGTGCTAGTGCCTTGGGATACCAAGAGACCCAGTACTTC.

This clonotype has just a few counts. This rearrangement joins TRBV9 to TRBJ1-2; the D is unclear. The CDR3 runs to 13 residues. Germline V gives CDR1 SGDLS, CDR2 YYNGEE. The V gene lost 4 bases and the J gene lost 0 bases, with 7 bases spanning the gap. In DNA, the CDR3 is TGTGCCAGCAGCTTACAAGCTAACTATGGCTACACCTTC. Amino acids: CASSLQANYGYTF.